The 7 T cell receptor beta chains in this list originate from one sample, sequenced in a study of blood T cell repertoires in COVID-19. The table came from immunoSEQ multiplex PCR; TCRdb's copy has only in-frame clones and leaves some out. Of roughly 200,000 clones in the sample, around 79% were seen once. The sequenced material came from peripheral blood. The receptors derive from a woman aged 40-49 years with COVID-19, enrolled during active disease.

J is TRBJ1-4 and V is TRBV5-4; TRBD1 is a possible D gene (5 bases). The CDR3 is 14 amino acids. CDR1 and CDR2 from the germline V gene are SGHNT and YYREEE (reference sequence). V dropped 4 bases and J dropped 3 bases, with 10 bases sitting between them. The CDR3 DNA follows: TGTGCCAGCAGCAAGGAGGGGTCTAATGAAAAACTGTTTTTT. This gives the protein CASSKEGSNEKLFF.

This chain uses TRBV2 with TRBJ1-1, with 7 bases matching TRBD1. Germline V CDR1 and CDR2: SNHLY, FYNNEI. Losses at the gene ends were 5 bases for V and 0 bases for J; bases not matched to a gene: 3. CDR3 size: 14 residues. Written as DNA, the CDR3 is TGTGCCAGCAGTCCCGGGACAGTGAACACTGAAGCTTTCTTT. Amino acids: CASSPGTVNTEAFF. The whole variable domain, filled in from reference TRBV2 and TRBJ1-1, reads EPEVTQTPSHQVTQMGQEVILRCVPISNHLYFYWYRQILGQKVEFLVSFYNNEISEKSEIFDDQFSVERPDGSNFTLKIRSTKLEDSAMYFCASSPGTVNTEAFFGQGTRLTVV.

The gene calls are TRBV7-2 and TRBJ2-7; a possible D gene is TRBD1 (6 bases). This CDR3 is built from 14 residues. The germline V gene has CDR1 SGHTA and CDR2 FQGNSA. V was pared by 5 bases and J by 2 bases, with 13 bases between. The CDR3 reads CASSLSTGTYEQYF. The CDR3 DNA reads TGTGCCAGCAGCCTTTCCACAGGGACCTACGAGCAGTACTTC.

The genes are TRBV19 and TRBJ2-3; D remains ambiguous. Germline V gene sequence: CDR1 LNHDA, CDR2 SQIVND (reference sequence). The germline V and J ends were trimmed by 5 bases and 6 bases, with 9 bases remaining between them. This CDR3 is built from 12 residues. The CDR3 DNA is TGTGCCAGTAGTTCCACCGGGGATACGCAGTATTTT. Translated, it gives CASSSTGDTQYF. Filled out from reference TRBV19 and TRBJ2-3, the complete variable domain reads DGGITQSPKYLFRKEGQNVTLSCEQNLNHDAMYWYRQDPGQGLRLIYYSQIVNDFQKGDIAEGYSVSREKKESFPLTVTSAQKNPTAFYLCASSSTGDTQYFGPGTRLTVL.

CDR3 bases: TGCGCCAGCAGCCCCCAAGGACTATATCCTTCGGGGGAGCTGTTTTTT. It yields the protein CASSPQGLYPSGELFF. The J gene is TRBJ2-2, the V gene TRBV4-1, with D possibly being TRBD2 (6 bases). The CDR3 runs to 16 residues. Trimming pared 4 bases from V and 8 bases from J, leaving 20 bases between. Per germline, CDR1 MGHRA and CDR2 YSYEKL.

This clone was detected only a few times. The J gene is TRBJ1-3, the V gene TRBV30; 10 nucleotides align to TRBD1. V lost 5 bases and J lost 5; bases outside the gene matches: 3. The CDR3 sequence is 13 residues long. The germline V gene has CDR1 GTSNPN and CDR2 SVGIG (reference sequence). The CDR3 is CAWDRGLRNTIYF. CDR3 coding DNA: TGTGCCTGGGACAGGGGGCTGAGAAACACCATATATTTT. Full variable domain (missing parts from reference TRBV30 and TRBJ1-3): SQTIHQWPATLVQPVGSPLSLECTVEGTSNPNLYWYRQAAGRGLQLLFYSVGIGQISSEVPQNLSASRPQDRQFILSSKKLLLSDSGFYLCAWDRGLRNTIYFGEGSWLTVV.

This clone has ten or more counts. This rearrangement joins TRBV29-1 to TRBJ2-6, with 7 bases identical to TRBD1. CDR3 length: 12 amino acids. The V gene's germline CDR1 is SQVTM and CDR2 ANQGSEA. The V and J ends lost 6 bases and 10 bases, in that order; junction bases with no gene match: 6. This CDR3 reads CSVSSTGNVLTF. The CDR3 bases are TGCAGCGTCTCTTCGACAGGGAACGTCCTGACTTTC.